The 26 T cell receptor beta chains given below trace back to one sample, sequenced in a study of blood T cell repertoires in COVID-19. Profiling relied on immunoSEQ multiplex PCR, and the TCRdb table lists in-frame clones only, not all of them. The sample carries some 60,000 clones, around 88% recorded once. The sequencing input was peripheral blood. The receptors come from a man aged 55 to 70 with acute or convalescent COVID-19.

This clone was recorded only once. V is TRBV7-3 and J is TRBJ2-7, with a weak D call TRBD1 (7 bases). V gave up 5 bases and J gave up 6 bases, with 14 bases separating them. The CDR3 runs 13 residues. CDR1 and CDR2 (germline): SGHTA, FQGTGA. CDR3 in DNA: TGTGCCAGCAGCCCCCGACAGGGAGGCGAGCAGTACTTC. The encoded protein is CASSPRQGGEQYF.

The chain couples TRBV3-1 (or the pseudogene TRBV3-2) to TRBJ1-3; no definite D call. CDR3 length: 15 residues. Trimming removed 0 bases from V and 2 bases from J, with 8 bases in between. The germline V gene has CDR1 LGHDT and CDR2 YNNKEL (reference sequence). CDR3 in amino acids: CASSQDTAPGNTIYF. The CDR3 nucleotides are TGTGCCAGCAGCCAAGATACAGCCCCTGGAAACACCATATATTTT.

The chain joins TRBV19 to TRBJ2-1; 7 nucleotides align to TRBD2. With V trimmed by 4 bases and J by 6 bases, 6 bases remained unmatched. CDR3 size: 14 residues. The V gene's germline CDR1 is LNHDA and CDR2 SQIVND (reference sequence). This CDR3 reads CASSSGSFGNEQFF. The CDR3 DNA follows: TGTGCCAGTAGTAGCGGGAGCTTTGGCAATGAGCAGTTCTTC.

CDR3 DNA: TGCGCCAGCAGCCAAGACGGTAGCAATCAGCCCCAGCATTTT. This encodes CASSQDGSNQPQHF. This chain connects TRBV4-1 to TRBJ1-5; D is unresolved. CDR1 and CDR2 (germline): MGHRA, YSYEKL. The V end lost 0 bases, the J end lost 0 bases, and 3 bases lay between the germline ends. The CDR3 consists of 14 residues.

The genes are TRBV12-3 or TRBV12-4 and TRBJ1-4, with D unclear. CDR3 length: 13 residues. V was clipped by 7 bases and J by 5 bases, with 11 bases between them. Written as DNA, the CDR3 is TGTGCCAGCAAAACACAGAGAAATGAAAAACTGTTTTTT. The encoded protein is CASKTQRNEKLFF.

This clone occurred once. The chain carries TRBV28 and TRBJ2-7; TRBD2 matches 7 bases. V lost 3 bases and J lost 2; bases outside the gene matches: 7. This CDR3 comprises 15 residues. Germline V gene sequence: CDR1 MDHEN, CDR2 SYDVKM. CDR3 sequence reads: CASSLRTSAPYEQYF. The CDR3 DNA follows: TGTGCCAGCAGTTTGCGAACTAGCGCGCCCTACGAGCAGTACTTC.

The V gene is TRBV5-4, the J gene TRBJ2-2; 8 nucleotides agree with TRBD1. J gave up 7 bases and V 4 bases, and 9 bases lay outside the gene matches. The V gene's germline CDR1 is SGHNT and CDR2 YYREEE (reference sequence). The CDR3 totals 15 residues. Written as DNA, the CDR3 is TGTGCCAGCAGCAAGCCGGACAGGGCAGACGGGGAGCTGTTTTTT. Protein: CASSKPDRADGELFF.

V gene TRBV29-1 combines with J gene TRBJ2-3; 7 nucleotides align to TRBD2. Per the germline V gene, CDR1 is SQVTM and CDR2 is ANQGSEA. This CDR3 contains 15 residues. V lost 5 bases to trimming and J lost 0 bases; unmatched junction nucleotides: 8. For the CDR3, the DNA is TGCAGCGTTCTTACTAGCGCCCCTAGCACAGATACGCAGTATTTT. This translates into CSVLTSAPSTDTQYF.

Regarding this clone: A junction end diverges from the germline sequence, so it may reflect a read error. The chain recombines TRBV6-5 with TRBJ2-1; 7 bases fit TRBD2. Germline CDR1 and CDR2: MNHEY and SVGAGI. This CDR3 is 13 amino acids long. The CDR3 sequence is CATAGSSYNEQFF. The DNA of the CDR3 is TGCGCAACAGCGGGGAGCTCCTACAATGAGCAGTTCTTC.

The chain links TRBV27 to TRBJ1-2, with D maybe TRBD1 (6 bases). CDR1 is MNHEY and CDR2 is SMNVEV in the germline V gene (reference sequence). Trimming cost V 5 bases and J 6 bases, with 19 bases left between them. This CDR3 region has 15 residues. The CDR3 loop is CASSPYRDRGDGYTF. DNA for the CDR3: TGTGCCAGCAGTCCCTACAGGGATCGAGGTGATGGCTACACCTTC.

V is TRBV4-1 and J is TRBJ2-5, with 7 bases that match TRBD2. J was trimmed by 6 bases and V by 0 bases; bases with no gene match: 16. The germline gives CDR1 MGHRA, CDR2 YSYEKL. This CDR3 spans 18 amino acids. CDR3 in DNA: TGCGCCAGCAGCCAAGATCGAACTAGCGCGATATATGGGAAGACCCAGTACTTC. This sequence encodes CASSQDRTSAIYGKTQYF.

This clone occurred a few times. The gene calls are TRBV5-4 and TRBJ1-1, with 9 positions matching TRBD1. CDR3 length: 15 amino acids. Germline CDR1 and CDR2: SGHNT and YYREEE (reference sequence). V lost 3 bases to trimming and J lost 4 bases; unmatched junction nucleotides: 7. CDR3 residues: CASSSGGTGSTEAFF. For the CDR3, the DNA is TGTGCCAGCAGCTCCGGAGGGACAGGGTCCACTGAAGCTTTCTTT. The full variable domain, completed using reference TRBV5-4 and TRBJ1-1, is ETGVTQSPTHLIKTRGQQVTLRCSSQSGHNTVSWYQQALGQGPQFIFQYYREEENGRGNFPPRFSGLQFPNYSSELNVNALELDDSALYLCASSSGGTGSTEAFFGQGTRLTVV.

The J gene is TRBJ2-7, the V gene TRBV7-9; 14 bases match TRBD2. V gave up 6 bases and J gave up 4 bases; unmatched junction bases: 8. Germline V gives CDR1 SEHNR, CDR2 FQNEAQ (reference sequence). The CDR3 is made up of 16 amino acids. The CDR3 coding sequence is TGTGCCAGCAGGGGGACTAGCGGGAGCCCTCTTTACGAGCAGTACTTC. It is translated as CASRGTSGSPLYEQYF.

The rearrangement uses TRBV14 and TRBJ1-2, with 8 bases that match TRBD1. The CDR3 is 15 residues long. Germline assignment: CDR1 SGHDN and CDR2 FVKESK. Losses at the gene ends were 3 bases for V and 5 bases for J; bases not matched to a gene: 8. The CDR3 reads CASSHRTGYVYGYTF. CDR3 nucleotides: TGTGCCAGCAGCCACAGGACAGGGTATGTATATGGCTACACCTTC.

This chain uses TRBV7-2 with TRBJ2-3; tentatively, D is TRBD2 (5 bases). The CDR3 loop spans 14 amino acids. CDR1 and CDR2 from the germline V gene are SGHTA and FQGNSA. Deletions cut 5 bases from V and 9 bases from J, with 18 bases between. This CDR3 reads CASSPRLLAGTQYF. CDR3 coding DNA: TGTGCCAGCAGCCCAAGGCTCCTAGCAGGCACGCAGTATTTT.

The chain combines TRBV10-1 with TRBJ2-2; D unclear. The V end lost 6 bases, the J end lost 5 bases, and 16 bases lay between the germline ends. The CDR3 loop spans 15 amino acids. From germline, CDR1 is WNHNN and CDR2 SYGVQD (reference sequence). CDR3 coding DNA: TGCGCCAGCAGCCCCCGGTCCTCGTATACCGGGGAGCTGTTTTTT. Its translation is CASSPRSSYTGELFF.

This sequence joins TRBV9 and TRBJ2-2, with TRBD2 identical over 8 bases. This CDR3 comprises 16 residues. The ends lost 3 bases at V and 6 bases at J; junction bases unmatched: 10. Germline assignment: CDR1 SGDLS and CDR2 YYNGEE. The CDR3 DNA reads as TGTGCCAGCAGCGAAACTACGGGACTAGGATCCGGGGAGCTGTTTTTT. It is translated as CASSETTGLGSGELFF.

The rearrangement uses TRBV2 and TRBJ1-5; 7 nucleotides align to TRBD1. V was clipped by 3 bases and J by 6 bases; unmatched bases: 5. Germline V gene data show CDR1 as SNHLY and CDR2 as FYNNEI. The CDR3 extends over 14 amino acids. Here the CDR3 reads CASSERQGVQPQHF. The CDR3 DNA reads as TGTGCCAGCAGTGAGCGCCAGGGGGTTCAGCCCCAGCATTTT.

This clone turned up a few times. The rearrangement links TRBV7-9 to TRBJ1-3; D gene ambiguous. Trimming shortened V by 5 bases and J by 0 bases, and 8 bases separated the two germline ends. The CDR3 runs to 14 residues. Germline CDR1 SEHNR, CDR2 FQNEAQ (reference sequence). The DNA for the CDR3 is TGTGCCAGCAGCCGCAGGCTCTCTGGAAACACCATATATTTT. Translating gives CASSRRLSGNTIYF.

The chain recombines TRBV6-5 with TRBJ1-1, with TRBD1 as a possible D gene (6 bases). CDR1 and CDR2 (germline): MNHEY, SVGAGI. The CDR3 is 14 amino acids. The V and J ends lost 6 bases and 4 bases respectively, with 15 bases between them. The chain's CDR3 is CASRGTREGTEAFF. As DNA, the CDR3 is TGTGCCAGCAGGGGGACAAGGGAGGGCACTGAAGCTTTCTTT.

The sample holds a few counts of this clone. In nucleotides, the CDR3 is TGTGCCAGCAGTGAAGGAGGGGGTCCTGGAAACACCATATATTTT. Translating gives CASSEGGGPGNTIYF. This chain connects TRBV2 to TRBJ1-3; maybe TRBD1 (6 bases). Per the germline V gene, CDR1 is SNHLY and CDR2 is FYNNEI. The CDR3 totals 15 residues. Trimming cost V 1 base and J 2 bases, with 9 bases left between them.

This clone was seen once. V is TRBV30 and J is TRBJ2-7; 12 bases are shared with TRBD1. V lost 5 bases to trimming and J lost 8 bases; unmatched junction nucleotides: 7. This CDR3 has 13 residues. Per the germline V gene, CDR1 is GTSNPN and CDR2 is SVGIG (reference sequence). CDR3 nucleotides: TGTGCCTGGGAATGGGGACAGGGGGCTAAGCAGTACTTC. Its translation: CAWEWGQGAKQYF. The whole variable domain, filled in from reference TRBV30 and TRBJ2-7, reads SQTIHQWPATLVQPVGSPLSLECTVEGTSNPNLYWYRQAAGRGLQLLFYSVGIGQISSEVPQNLSASRPQDRQFILSSKKLLLSDSGFYLCAWEWGQGAKQYFGPGTRLTVT.

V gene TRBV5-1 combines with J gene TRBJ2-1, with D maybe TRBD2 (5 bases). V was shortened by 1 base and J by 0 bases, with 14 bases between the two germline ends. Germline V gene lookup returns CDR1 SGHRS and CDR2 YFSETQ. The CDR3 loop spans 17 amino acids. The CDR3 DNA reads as TGCGCCAGCAGCTTGTTCGGGGTACGAAGCTCCTACAATGAGCAGTTCTTC. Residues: CASSLFGVRSSYNEQFF.

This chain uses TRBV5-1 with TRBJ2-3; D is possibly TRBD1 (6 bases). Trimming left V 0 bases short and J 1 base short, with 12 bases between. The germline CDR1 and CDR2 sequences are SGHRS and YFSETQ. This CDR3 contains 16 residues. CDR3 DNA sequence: TGCGCCAGCAGCTTGGACGCAGGGGCCGGCACAGATACGCAGTATTTT. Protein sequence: CASSLDAGAGTDTQYF.

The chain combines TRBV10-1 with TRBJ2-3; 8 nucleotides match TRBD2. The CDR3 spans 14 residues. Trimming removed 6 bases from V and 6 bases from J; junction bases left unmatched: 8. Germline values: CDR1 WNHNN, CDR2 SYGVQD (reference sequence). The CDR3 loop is CASSPAGEYDTQYF. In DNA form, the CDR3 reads TGCGCCAGCAGCCCAGCGGGAGAGTACGATACGCAGTATTTT.

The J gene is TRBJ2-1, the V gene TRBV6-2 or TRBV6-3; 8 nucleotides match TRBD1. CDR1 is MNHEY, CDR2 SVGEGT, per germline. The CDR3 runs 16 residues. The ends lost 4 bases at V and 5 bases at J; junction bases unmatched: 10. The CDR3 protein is CASSSRGQLADNEQFF. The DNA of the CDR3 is TGTGCCAGCAGTTCCAGGGGGCAATTGGCCGACAATGAGCAGTTCTTC.